This TCR beta chain was captured in a study of control samples from healthy donors and cancer patients. Profiling relied on immunoSEQ multiplex PCR, and the TCRdb table lists in-frame clones only, not all of them. The sample carries 100,000 or so clones, approximately 83% recorded once. Germline CDR1 MNHEY, CDR2 SVGEGT. The CDR3 has 15 residues. Trimming took 2 bases from V and 3 from J, leaving 13 bases between them. The receptor was isolated from a woman aged 50 to 60 in good health. The specimen sequenced was blood. The chain combines TRBV6-2 or TRBV6-3 with TRBJ1-1; unclear D gene. Written as DNA, the CDR3 is TGTGCCAGCAGTTACATGTCACTTGGCGACACTGAAGCTTTCTTT. It codes for CASSYMSLGDTEAFF.